This T cell receptor beta chain was retrieved from a study of blood T cell repertoires in COVID-19. Study information: The United States, Italy and Spain provided the acute and convalescent COVID-19 samples. PBMCs, B-cell-depleted T cells, or T cells were the source of the cDNA or gDNA that made up the material.

Original processing methods: Reference gene primer amplification yielded estimated nucleated cell counts. TCRdb's copy holds only in-frame clones and misses some; the assay was immunoSEQ multiplex PCR. That table furnishes V, J and clone size, whereas the DNA furnished D and trimming. The sample shows about 190,000 clones, over 75% of them seen only once. V was clipped by 2 bases and J by 5 bases, with 16 bases between them. This CDR3 spans 15 amino acids. Germline V gives CDR1 LGHDT, CDR2 YNNKEL (reference sequence). The sequence was obtained from a woman between 50 and 59 years old with acute or convalescent COVID-19. V and J are TRBV3-1 (or the pseudogene TRBV3-2) and TRBJ2-7; maybe TRBD1 (5 bases). Specimen: peripheral blood. Here the CDR3 reads CASSQFQVQGDEQYF. In nucleotides, the CDR3 is TGTGCCAGCAGCCAATTCCAGGTACAAGGGGACGAGCAGTACTTC.